This T cell receptor (beta chain) was found in a study of blood T cells in healthy people across ages. In the study overall: Capture by template switching was about one barcoded beta molecule per two T cells. Study-level findings and limits: It was not possible, with unsorted PBMCs, to conclusively compare naive and antigen-experienced cells.

Comments on this clonotype: Antigen: not known.

Trimming pared 1 base from V and 3 bases from J, leaving 12 bases between. CDR1 and CDR2 (germline): LGHNA, YNFKEQ. The CDR3 runs 15 residues. For the second PCR, which ran for about 6 to 11 cycles, a sample-barcoded 5' primer and a J-beta primer mix were used. Every cDNA molecule bore a tag from a template-switch adaptor containing 12 random nucleotides. TCRdb re-called the 5' RACE reads through MiXCR, storing one row per CDR3 protein. This table holds roughly 1,100,000 distinct CDR3 sequences, approximately 25% found once. These data were likewise used in another study, on T cells of mothers and their children. According to that study: Maternal samples each gave over 9.5 million TCR beta CDR3 reads, and child samples several million each.

V gene TRBV4-2 combines with J gene TRBJ1-1; weak D call: TRBD1 (5 bases). This receptor was taken from a girl aged 2 to 10 in good health. Input material: blood. For the CDR3, the DNA is TGTGCCAGCAGCCAAGCGGCAGGGATGGACACTGAAGCTTTCTTT. It specifies CASSQAAGMDTEAFF.